The clone carrying this T cell receptor (beta chain) appeared a few times. Antigen specificity is unknown. These data come from a study of T-cell reconstitution after alpha-beta-depleted transplantation in children. Study-wide results and limits: Newly produced T cells mostly accounted for T-cell counts and diversity one year post-transplant. For some patients, TCRbeta diversity was high at day 60 because of recipient T cells and thymic progenitors that survived.

The germline gives CDR1 ENHRY, CDR2 SYGVKD. This CDR3 is 14 amino acids long. Trimming left V 10 bases short and J 3 bases short, with 19 bases between. Construction of the TCRbeta library involved unique molecular identifiers. Each CDR3 protein is one row after TCRdb ran MiXCR on the PCR reads. The sample lists a few hundred thousand distinct CDR3 sequences, 7.5% to 9% occurring once. The sequence came from a female patient aged 2 to 10 who had a stem cell transplant for Fanconi anemia, so the T cells may come from the graft donor. Material: peripheral blood, obtained 360 days after TCRalphabeta/CD19-depleted stem cell transplant. The V gene is TRBV10-3, the J gene TRBJ2-7, with a weak D call TRBD2 (6 bases). Here the CDR3 DNA reads TGTGCCAGCGCCCCGGGCGGGGAACTCTACGAGCAGTACTTC. It specifies CASAPGGELYEQYF.